These T cell receptor beta chains were read from a single sample in a study of shared clonotypes between healthy human individuals. Sequencing was performed with immunoSEQ multiplex PCR; in TCRdb, only in-frame clones are kept and a portion is missing. The table has approximately 2,300,000 clones, around 92% seen once. The sample was naive CD4+ T cells from PBMCs. Receptors originate from a man between 18 and 35 years old in good health. Some clones in this sample may be carry-over from other donors' samples. Each CDR3 is given with its conserved first and last residue. A D gene is named only where the DNA matches it firmly. Rows may omit the clone size; those that give it use once, few, many or a size class.

TRBV5-4,TRBD1,TRBJ2-1,NA,TGTGCCAGCAGCCCGGACAGGAACAATGAGCAGTTCTTC,CASSPDRNNEQFF
TRBV19,TRBD1,TRBJ1-5,NA,TGTGCCAGTAGTATCCAGGACAGGGGGCTCGGACAGCCCCAGCATTTT,CASSIQDRGLGQPQHF
TRBV5-1,TRBD1,TRBJ2-5,NA,TGCGCCAGCAGCCCGGGTGGGACAGGGCCCCAAGAGACCCAGTACTTC,CASSPGGTGPQETQYF
TRBV5-4,NA,TRBJ1-3,NA,TGTGCCAGCAGCTTGGCCGGCCAGACGTCTGGAAACACCATATATTTT,CASSLAGQTSGNTIYF
TRBV11-2,TRBD2,TRBJ2-3,NA,TGTGCCAGCAGCGGAAAAGGACTAGTTTCAGCGTATTTT,CASSGKGLVSAYF
TRBV28,TRBD1,TRBJ2-5,NA,TGTGCCAGCAGCCCAAGACAGGGGCTACAAGAGACCCAGTACTTC,CASSPRQGLQETQYF
TRBV7-9,NA,TRBJ2-1,NA,TGTGCCAGCAGCTTAGGAGGGTTCGGGAGTACATACAATGAGCAGTTCTTC,CASSLGGFGSTYNEQFF
TRBV4-2,NA,TRBJ1-3,once,TGTGCCAGCAGCCAAGAGATACCGGGCTATGGAGACACCATATATTTT,CASSQEIPGYGDTIYF
TRBV7-2,NA,TRBJ1-1,NA,TGTGCCAGCAGCCAAGACCACGGGGTAGCAGCTTTCTTT,CASSQDHGVAAFF
TRBV6-1,TRBD1,TRBJ1-2,NA,TGTGCCAGCAGTGAACAGCACAGGGGGCGAGGCTACACCTTC,CASSEQHRGRGYTF
TRBV4-1,NA,TRBJ1-5,once,TGCGCCAGCAGCCAAAAAGGGGGGAGCAATCAGCCCCAGCATTTT,CASSQKGGSNQPQHF
TRBV19,NA,TRBJ2-7,NA,TGTGCCAGTAGTATAGGGGTTCCCTACGAGCAGTACTTC,CASSIGVPYEQYF
TRBV7-3,NA,TRBJ2-5,NA,TGTGCCAGCAGCAAACACTCCGGGCTAGAGCAAGAGACCCAGTACTTC,CASSKHSGLEQETQYF
TRBV29-1,NA,TRBJ2-3,NA,TGCAGCGTTGACCAGGGTTCTAGCACAGATACGCAGTATTTT,CSVDQGSSTDTQYF
TRBV10-2,NA,TRBJ1-2,NA,TGCGCCAGCAGTGACCAGGGAAACTATGGCTACACCTTC,CASSDQGNYGYTF
TRBV27,TRBD1,TRBJ1-2,NA,TGTGCCAGCAGTTTAAGAGGGGGCTCTGGCTACACCTTC,CASSLRGGSGYTF